This T cell receptor (beta chain) was captured in a study of identical twins. Trimming at V came to 0 bases and at J to 10 bases, leaving 12 bases not matched to a gene. Germline lookup yields CDR1 LGHDT and CDR2 YNNKEL (reference sequence). CDR3 length equals 16 residues. TCRdb re-analysed the 5' RACE reads in MiXCR, keeping a single row per CDR3 protein. Of approximately 670,000 distinct CDR3 sequences listed, 5.5% to 7.5% are singletons. V usage is TRBV3-1 and J usage is TRBJ2-1; 7 positions agree with TRBD2. This TCR was recovered from a man aged 18 to 30 in good health. The sequencing input was naive T cells sorted from blood. The CDR3 is CASSQDPGRPWGEQFF. The CDR3 region has the DNA TGTGCCAGCAGCCAAGATCCCGGGAGGCCTTGGGGGGAGCAGTTCTTC.